A selection of T cell receptor beta chains follows, all from one sample in a study of shared T cell receptors in the human thymus. The repertoire was sequenced with immunoSEQ multiplex PCR; TCRdb's copy has only in-frame clones and lacks some. Found here are approximately 730,000 clones, 75% to 90% of them singletons; the top ten hold under 0.012%. The same data also went into a second study, on human thymus T cells.

Sequenced material: thymocytes. The receptor source for this set is a girl under three years old with a congenital heart defect. Each CDR3 is given with its conserved first and last residue. The order of the fields is clone size, D gene, J gene, V gene, CDR3 length, CDR3 protein, CDR3 DNA. The D gene is left open where the match is weak. Clone size, where shown, is once, few, many, or a class for clones that have expanded.

>-|-|TRBJ2-7|TRBV27|14
CASTKWEYPYEQYF
TGTGCCAGCACCAAATGGGAGTACCCGTACGAGCAGTACTTC
>-|-|TRBJ2-1|TRBV5-1|13
CASSLSVFYEQFF
TGCGCCAGCAGCTTGTCCGTATTCTATGAGCAGTTCTTC
>-|-|TRBJ2-2|TRBV28|14
CASRARGAAGELFF
TGTGCCAGCAGGGCTCGGGGGGCCGCCGGGGAGCTGTTTTTT
>-|-|TRBJ2-3|TRBV27|15
CASKRDLGEADTQYF
TGTGCCAGCAAACGGGACCTAGGGGAGGCGGATACGCAGTATTTT
>-|TRBD1|TRBJ2-7|TRBV7-8|19
CASSLSIADRASTYYEQYF
TGTGCCAGCAGCTTAAGTATAGCGGACAGGGCCTCCACCTACTACGAGCAGTACTTC
>-|-|TRBJ1-1|TRBV5-4|15
CASSWAIRGPGLAFF
TGTGCCAGCAGCTGGGCCATCAGGGGTCCAGGTTTGGCTTTCTTT
>few|-|TRBJ1-3|TRBV7-2|15
CASSLVQTSGNTIYF
TGTGCCAGCAGCTTAGTACAGACCTCTGGAAACACCATATATTTT
>-|-|TRBJ2-3|TRBV7-9|18
CASSSYFGPTGRTDTQYF
TGTGCCAGCAGCTCCTATTTTGGACCCACGGGGAGGACAGATACGCAGTATTTT
>-|-|TRBJ2-7|TRBV6-1|14
CASKPDSFSYEQYF
TGTGCCAGCAAGCCGGACAGTTTCTCCTACGAGCAGTACTTC
>-|TRBD1|TRBJ1-2|TRBV9|15
CASSVTGGYDRGYTF
TGTGCCAGCAGCGTTACAGGGGGTTATGATCGGGGCTACACCTTC
>-|-|TRBJ2-1|TRBV4-3|13
CASSREIGHPKFF
TGCGCCAGCAGCCGTGAAATAGGACACCCAAAGTTCTTC
>-|-|TRBJ1-1|TRBV5-1|11
CASSGDSEAFF
TGCGCCAGCAGCGGTGACAGTGAAGCTTTCTTT
>once|-|TRBJ2-7|TRBV28|12
CASRTCGGEQYF
TGTGCCAGCAGGACGTGTGGCGGGGAGCAGTACTTC
>-|-|TRBJ1-2|TRBV10-1|17
CASSGGWTLGEWYGYTF
TGCGCCAGCAGCGGAGGGTGGACACTAGGGGAGTGGTATGGCTACACCTTC
>-|-|TRBJ1-5|TRBV5-1|16
CASSPDFGEGNQPQHF
TGCGCCAGCAGCCCTGATTTTGGGGAGGGCAATCAGCCCCAGCATTTT
>-|-|TRBJ1-3|TRBV9|14
CASSGGVGGNTIYF
TGTGCCAGCAGCGGGGGGGTAGGTGGAAACACCATATATTTT
>-|-|TRBJ2-7|TRBV6-4|15
CASSQRVGSSYEQYF
TGTGCCAGCAGTCAGAGGGTGGGGAGCTCCTACGAGCAGTACTTC
>-|-|TRBJ2-1|TRBV19|14
CASTLGGSYNEQFF
TGTGCCAGTACCCTAGGAGGCTCCTACAATGAGCAGTTCTTC
>-|-|TRBJ1-1|TRBV30|12
CAWRNAHTEAFF
TGTGCCTGGAGGAATGCGCACACTGAAGCTTTCTTT
>-|-|TRBJ1-2|TRBV19|12
CASASRDYGYTF
TGTGCCAGTGCTAGTCGAGACTATGGCTACACCTTC
>-|-|TRBJ1-1|TRBV4-1|15
CASSLRTGGDTEAFF
TGCGCCAGCAGCCTACGGACGGGAGGGGACACTGAAGCTTTCTTT
>-|TRBD1|TRBJ2-3|TRBV7-3|15
CASSSTGGVADTQYF
TGTGCCAGCAGCTCCACAGGGGGCGTAGCAGATACGCAGTATTTT
>-|-|TRBJ2-3|TRBV5-1|15
CASSLGDIYTDTQYF
TGCGCCAGCAGCTTGGGGGACATTTACACAGATACGCAGTATTTT
>-|-|TRBJ2-7|TRBV6-5|15
CASSYSRRGRYEQYF
TGTGCCAGCAGTTACTCGCGGCGGGGACGTTACGAGCAGTACTTC
>-|-|TRBJ2-5|TRBV27|14
CASSIIGQAGALDF
TGTGCCAGCAGCATAATCGGCCAGGCTGGGGCCCTGGACTTC
>-|-|TRBJ2-7|TRBV5-5|13
CASSLRALGEQYF
TGTGCCAGCAGCCTCAGGGCCCTGGGGGAGCAGTACTTC
>once|-|TRBJ1-2|TRBV2|16
CASSDGVTLINYGYTF
TGTGCCAGCAGTGACGGGGTAACCTTAATTAACTATGGCTACACCTTC
>-|-|TRBJ1-4|TRBV14|16
CASSQVGGPKNEKLFF
TGTGCCAGCAGCCAAGTGGGAGGGCCGAAGAATGAAAAACTGTTTTTT
>-|-|TRBJ2-3|TRBV7-6|13
CASSPRGVDTQYF
TGTGCCAGCAGCCCCAGGGGCGTGGATACGCAGTATTTT
>-|-|TRBJ1-2|TRBV15|17
CATSRSQDPPGTQGYTF
TGTGCCACCAGCAGATCGCAAGATCCACCCGGGACACAAGGCTACACCTTC
>once|-|TRBJ2-7|TRBV27|15
CASSSYNRDPYEQYF
TGTGCCAGCAGTTCGTACAACAGGGACCCCTACGAGCAGTACTTC